A selection of T cell receptor beta chains follows, all from one sample in a study of blood T cell repertoires in COVID-19. The repertoire was sequenced with immunoSEQ multiplex PCR; TCRdb's copy has only in-frame clones and lacks some. The sample lists about 42,000 clones, around 84% occurring once. The specimen was peripheral blood. The receptors were gathered from a man between 65 and 85 years old with acute or convalescent COVID-19. The CDR3 runs from the conserved cysteine through the conserved F or W. A D gene is named only where the DNA matches it firmly. Expanded clones are given a class, and other clones once, few, many or no size at all.

>TRBJ1-2|TRBV2|NA|NA
TGTGCCACCCGAGGGGGAACCTATGGCTACACCTTC
CATRGGTYGYTF
>TRBJ1-1|TRBV28|NA|TRBD1
TGTGCCAGCATTCCAGGACAGGGAAGCACTGAAGCTTTCTTT
CASIPGQGSTEAFF
>TRBJ1-2|TRBV29-1|NA|NA
TGCAGCGTTGTAGGAGGAGATGGCTACACCTTC
CSVVGGDGYTF
>TRBJ1-3|TRBV27|NA|NA
TGTGCCAGCAGTTCTCTCGAGAGCTCTGGAAACACCATATATTTT
CASSSLESSGNTIYF
>TRBJ1-2|TRBV5-1|NA|TRBD1
TGCGCCAGCAGTGGGACAGGGAGTAGAGCTAACTATGGCTACACCTTC
CASSGTGSRANYGYTF
>TRBJ2-5|TRBV4-2|NA|TRBD2
TGTGCCAGCAGCCAAGTCCGGGTCACCGGGACTAGCGGCCAAGAGACCCAGTACTTC
CASSQVRVTGTSGQETQYF
>TRBJ2-2|TRBV5-1|once|NA
TGCGCCAGCAGCTTGAATACAGGGGGGGCTGGCGGGGAGCTGTTTTTT
CASSLNTGGAGGELFF
>TRBJ2-3|TRBV18|NA|NA
TGTGCCAGCTCACCACCGGTTCAGGAGCGGGTAACGCAGTATTTT
CASSPPVQERVTQYF
>TRBJ1-5|TRBV9|once|NA
TGTGCCAGCAGCGGGAGGGACGGTAGCAATCAGCCCCAGCATTTT
CASSGRDGSNQPQHF
>TRBJ2-7|TRBV6-5|NA|NA
TGTGCCAGCAGCATGGCGGTAGCCTACGAGCAGTACTTC
CASSMAVAYEQYF
>TRBJ2-1|TRBV4-1|NA|TRBD1
TGCGCCAGCAGCCAAGGTCACAGGGGTAATGAGCAGTTCTTC
CASSQGHRGNEQFF
>TRBJ2-2|TRBV12-3/TRBV12-4|NA|NA
TGTGCCAGCAGTTTTCGGGGTGTCGGGGAGCTGTTTTTT
CASSFRGVGELFF
>TRBJ2-2|TRBV10-3|NA|TRBD2
TGTGCCATCGGCTCCAGGGGGAGCGGGAGGTCGACCGGGGAGCTGTTTTTT
CAIGSRGSGRSTGELFF
>TRBJ2-7|TRBV4-3|NA|TRBD2
TGCGCCAGCAGCCAAGGTGGACTAGCATACGAGCAGTACTTC
CASSQGGLAYEQYF
>TRBJ2-1|TRBV7-7|NA|NA
TGTGCCAGCAGCTTAGCCCAGGGCGATGAGCAGTTCTTC
CASSLAQGDEQFF
>TRBJ2-2|TRBV2|NA|NA
TGTGCCAGCACCGAGGGGGGGGGCCTGGCCACCGGGGAGCTGTTTTTT
CASTEGGGLATGELFF